This T cell receptor (beta chain) was recorded in a study of shared clonotypes between healthy human individuals. This clone was detected once. Its antigen is not identified. The sample contains more than one DNA sequence encoding this CDR3. Generated by immunoSEQ multiplex PCR, the TCRdb table keeps only in-frame clones and is missing some. The sample shows just over 2,000,000 clones, about 95% of them seen only once. V gave up 0 bases and J gave up 5 bases, with 14 bases separating them. CDR3 length: 16 amino acids. CDR1 and CDR2 from the germline V gene are SGDLS and YYNGEE. Naive CD8 cells comprised CD45RO-negative, CCR7-positively selected cells, excluding terminally differentiated effector memory CD45RA+ cells. Study outcomes and limitations: As a rule, naive subsets had a larger estimated richness than memory subsets. The four-donor shared clonotypes exceeded non-shared clonotypes in generation probability, with non-shared ones scoring lower.

This receptor was obtained from a man aged 18 to 35 in good health. Material for sequencing was naive CD8+ T cells sorted from blood. V gene TRBV9 combines with J gene TRBJ2-2; tentative D call: TRBD2 (6 bases). CDR3 DNA: TGTGCCAGCAGCGTAGAGGGGCTAGCGAGGACCGGGGAGCTGTTTTTT. As protein: CASSVEGLARTGELFF.